This T cell receptor beta chain appears in the sequencing data of a study of T cells after yellow fever vaccination. Template switching by 5'RACE produced TCR cDNA, adding a universal primer site and UMIs. TCRdb reprocessed the 5' RACE reads via MiXCR and lists one record per CDR3 protein. Of hundreds of thousands of distinct CDR3 sequences in the sample, around a tenth are singletons; the top ten hold 18%. Study observations and caveats: CD4 and CD8 compartments shared a small share of clonotypes. The secondary T-cell response peaked on day 5, not day 15, but was weaker. Contaminating bulk clonotypes could be abundant in FACS-sorted repertoires.

The CDR3 has 13 residues. Germline loops: CDR1 SEHNR, CDR2 FQNEAQ (reference sequence). Trimming shortened V by 5 bases and J by 4 bases, and 11 bases separated the two germline ends. There are many counts of this clonotype. As yet, its antigen is unknown. The material was PBMCs, obtained on the day of the first yellow fever vaccination. This receptor was taken from a man younger than 35 who received the YFV17D yellow fever vaccine. The chain has TRBV7-9 and TRBJ1-1; D ambiguous. This CDR3 reads CASSPPSATEAFF. CDR3 in DNA: TGTGCCAGCAGCCCACCTTCCGCCACTGAAGCTTTCTTT.